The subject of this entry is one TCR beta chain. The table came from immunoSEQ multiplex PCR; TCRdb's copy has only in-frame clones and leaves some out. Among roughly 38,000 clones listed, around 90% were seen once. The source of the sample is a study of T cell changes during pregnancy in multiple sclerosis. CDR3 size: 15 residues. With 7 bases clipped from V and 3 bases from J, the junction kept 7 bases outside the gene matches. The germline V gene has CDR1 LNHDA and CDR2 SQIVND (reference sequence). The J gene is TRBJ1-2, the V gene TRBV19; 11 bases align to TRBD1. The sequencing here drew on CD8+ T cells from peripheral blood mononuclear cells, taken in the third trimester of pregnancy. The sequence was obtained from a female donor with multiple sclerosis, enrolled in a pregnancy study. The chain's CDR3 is CASTHRGQGDYGYTF. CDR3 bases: TGTGCCAGTACTCATCGGGGACAGGGGGACTATGGCTACACCTTC. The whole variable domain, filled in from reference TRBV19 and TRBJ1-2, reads DGGITQSPKYLFRKEGQNVTLSCEQNLNHDAMYWYRQDPGQGLRLIYYSQIVNDFQKGDIAEGYSVSREKKESFPLTVTSAQKNPTAFYLCASTHRGQGDYGYTFGSGTRLTVV.